Shown below are 3 T cell receptor beta chains from a single sample sequenced in a study of blood T cell repertoires in COVID-19. Sequenced by immunoSEQ multiplex PCR; TCRdb stores in-frame clones only, minus some. The sample records over 110,000 clones, about nine tenths being singletons. The sequenced sample was peripheral blood. The receptor set was obtained from a human donor in a cohort sampled during active COVID-19.

V gene TRBV3-1 (or the pseudogene TRBV3-2) combines with J gene TRBJ1-5, with 7 nucleotides matching TRBD1. Germline V gives CDR1 LGHDT, CDR2 YNNKEL (reference sequence). CDR3 length: 14 amino acids. J lost 3 bases, V lost 3 bases, and 2 bases had no gene match. CDR3 nucleotide sequence: TGTGCCAGCAGCCAGACAGGGAACAATCAGCCCCAGCATTTT. Its protein product is CASSQTGNNQPQHF.

The chain joins TRBV5-1 to TRBJ2-7, with D maybe TRBD2 (5 bases). Trimming took 0 bases from V and 2 from J, leaving 12 bases between them. CDR1 and CDR2 from the germline V gene are SGHRS and YFSETQ. The CDR3 sequence is 15 residues long. In DNA, the CDR3 is TGCGCCAGCAGCTTGGATACCGCCGGGACCTACGAGCAGTACTTC. Encoded protein: CASSLDTAGTYEQYF.

This chain joins TRBV5-1 and TRBJ2-5, with D perhaps matching TRBD2 (6 bases). The V end was cut by 0 bases, the J end by 4 bases, with 13 bases between. The CDR3 has 15 residues. The germline CDR1 and CDR2 sequences are SGHRS and YFSETQ. CDR3: CASSLVSGVGETQYF. The CDR3 DNA sequence: TGCGCCAGCAGCTTGGTTTCGGGGGTAGGAGAGACCCAGTACTTC.